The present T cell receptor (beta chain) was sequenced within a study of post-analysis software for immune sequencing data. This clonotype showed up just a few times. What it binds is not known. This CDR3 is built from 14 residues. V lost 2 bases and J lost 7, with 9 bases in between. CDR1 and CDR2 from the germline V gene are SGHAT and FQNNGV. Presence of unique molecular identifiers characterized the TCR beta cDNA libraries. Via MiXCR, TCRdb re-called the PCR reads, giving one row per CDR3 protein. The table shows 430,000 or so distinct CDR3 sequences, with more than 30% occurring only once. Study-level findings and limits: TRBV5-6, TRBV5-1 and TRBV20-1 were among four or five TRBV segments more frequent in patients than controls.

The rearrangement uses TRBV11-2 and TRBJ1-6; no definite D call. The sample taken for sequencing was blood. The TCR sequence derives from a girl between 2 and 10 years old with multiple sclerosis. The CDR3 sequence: CASSLREKNSPLHF. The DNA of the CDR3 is TGTGCCAGCAGCTTAAGAGAAAAGAATTCACCCCTCCACTTT.